This entry features one T cell receptor beta chain sequence. Its matching antigen is unknown. V was trimmed by 2 bases and J by 3 bases, leaving 14 bases between them. CDR3 length: 15 amino acids. Germline V lookup: CDR1 SNHLY, CDR2 FYNNEI. With ipilimumab providing CTLA-4 blockade, focal radiation was administered to patients who had chemo-refractory metastatic non-small-cell lung cancer. This record comes from a study of radiotherapy plus CTLA-4 blockade in lung cancer. General study points: Increased serum interferon-beta after radiation also reportedly predicted response strongly. Radiotherapy with ipilimumab was followed by blood expansion of tumor-derived clones.

Sequencing used immunoSEQ multiplex PCR; TCRdb keeps in-frame clones, though not all of them. The sample carries 100,000 to 150,000 clones, 75% to 80% recorded once. The chain joins TRBV2 to TRBJ2-7; tentatively, D is TRBD1 (5 bases). The sample was peripheral blood, taken from a patient treated with radiotherapy plus ipilimumab. The clonotype comes from a human donor with non-small cell lung cancer who had a partial response to radiotherapy plus ipilimumab. The CDR3 DNA reads TGTGCCAGCAGTGAAAGAGACAGTTCTGTCTACGAGCAGTACTTC. Translated, it gives CASSERDSSVYEQYF. Together with reference TRBV2 and TRBJ2-7, the CDR3 gives the full variable domain: EPEVTQTPSHQVTQMGQEVILRCVPISNHLYFYWYRQILGQKVEFLVSFYNNEISEKSEIFDDQFSVERPDGSNFTLKIRSTKLEDSAMYFCASSERDSSVYEQYFGPGTRLTVT.